The 18 T cell receptor beta chains given below trace back to one sample, sequenced in a study of blood T cell repertoires in COVID-19. Assay: immunoSEQ multiplex PCR; the TCRdb copy retains only in-frame clones and omits some. The table records around 6,300 clones, approximately 80% of them present only once. The sequencing input was peripheral blood. Receptor source: a human donor with active COVID-19. The donor label of this sample is uncertain.

This clone was seen only once. The V and J genes are TRBV7-9 and TRBJ1-2, with 7 nucleotides matching TRBD1. The V segment lost 5 bases and the J segment 8 bases; nucleotides outside the gene matches: 5. The CDR3 spans 12 residues. Germline loops: CDR1 SEHNR, CDR2 FQNEAQ (reference sequence). The CDR3 region is CASSADREGYTF. CDR3 DNA sequence: TGTGCCAGCAGCGCCGACAGGGAAGGCTACACCTTC.

V gene TRBV6-1 combines with J gene TRBJ2-7; tentative D call: TRBD2 (5 bases). V lost 3 bases and J 0 bases, leaving 9 bases between the germline ends. This CDR3 spans 14 amino acids. Germline V lookup: CDR1 MNHNS, CDR2 SASEGT. CDR3 nucleotide sequence: TGTGCCAGCAGTGACGGTGGGAGCTCCTACGAGCAGTACTTC. Its translation: CASSDGGSSYEQYF.

This chain links TRBV27 with TRBJ2-1; perhaps TRBD1 as D (5 bases). The CDR3 covers 16 residues. CDR1 and CDR2 (germline): MNHEY, SMNVEV (reference sequence). V was pared by 0 bases and J by 5 bases, with 14 bases between. The CDR3 is CASSLSTPLTDNEQFF. The DNA of the CDR3 is TGTGCCAGCAGTTTATCTACCCCACTGACAGACAATGAGCAGTTCTTC.

V and J are TRBV27 and TRBJ2-1; TRBD2 matches at 14 bases. The CDR3 sequence is 16 residues long. Germline loops: CDR1 MNHEY, CDR2 SMNVEV (reference sequence). Trimming at V came to 5 bases and at J to 9 bases, leaving 9 bases not matched to a gene. This CDR3 is CASSPPGLAGAGEQFF. CDR3 bases: TGTGCCAGCAGTCCCCCGGGACTAGCGGGAGCAGGTGAGCAGTTCTTC.

The chain links TRBV19 to TRBJ2-3; 12 bases are a match to TRBD1. The germline V gene has CDR1 LNHDA and CDR2 SQIVND (reference sequence). V lost 8 bases and J lost 1; bases outside the gene matches: 13. The CDR3 runs 18 residues. The CDR3 region is CASAGTGGLLFGTDTQYF. CDR3 in DNA: TGTGCCAGTGCCGGGACAGGGGGCCTCCTATTTGGCACAGATACGCAGTATTTT. Full variable domain (missing parts from reference TRBV19 and TRBJ2-3): DGGITQSPKYLFRKEGQNVTLSCEQNLNHDAMYWYRQDPGQGLRLIYYSQIVNDFQKGDIAEGYSVSREKKESFPLTVTSAQKNPTAFYLCASAGTGGLLFGTDTQYFGPGTRLTVL.

The chain has TRBV5-6 and TRBJ1-4; possible D gene TRBD1, 6 bases. V was cut by 0 bases and J by 1 base, with 10 bases left in between. The germline CDR1 and CDR2 sequences are SGHDT and YYEEEE. The CDR3 length is 16 residues. The CDR3 sequence: CASSLGQGLTNEKLFF. CDR3 coding DNA: TGTGCCAGCAGCTTGGGGCAGGGGTTAACTAATGAAAAACTGTTTTTT.

Turning to this clone: Other DNA sequences from this sample encode an identical CDR3 as well. The chain couples TRBV4-1 to TRBJ2-4; tentative D call: TRBD1 (8 bases). The CDR3 covers 15 residues. Trimming shortened V by 0 bases and J by 8 bases, and 14 bases separated the two germline ends. Germline V CDR1 and CDR2: MGHRA, YSYEKL. The CDR3 loop reads CASSQDRTGGDIQYF. CDR3 DNA: TGCGCCAGCAGCCAAGACCGAACAGGGGGGGACATTCAGTACTTC.

This chain uses TRBV19 with TRBJ2-5, with 11 bases fitting TRBD1. Germline lookup yields CDR1 LNHDA and CDR2 SQIVND (reference sequence). The CDR3 length is 14 residues. V lost 4 bases to trimming and J lost 2 bases; unmatched junction nucleotides: 0. The CDR3 DNA is TGTGCCAGTAGTAGGGACAGGGGGCAAGAGACCCAGTACTTC. This translates into CASSRDRGQETQYF.

V and J are TRBV5-1 and TRBJ2-3; 10 nucleotides align to TRBD1. Trimming removed 4 bases from V and 5 bases from J; junction bases left unmatched: 16. CDR1 and CDR2 from the germline V gene are SGHRS and YFSETQ. This CDR3 has 18 residues. CDR3 sequence (DNA): TGCGCCAGCAGCCAAACCCTGTGGACAGGGGGGAGGGGAGATACGCAGTATTTT. Translation gives CASSQTLWTGGRGDTQYF. The full variable domain, its missing parts supplied by reference TRBV5-1 and TRBJ2-3, is KAGVTQTPRYLIKTRGQQVTLSCSPISGHRSVSWYQQTPGQGLQFLFEYFSETQRNKGNFPGRFSGRQFSNSRSEMNVSTLELGDSALYLCASSQTLWTGGRGDTQYFGPGTRLTVL.

The chain is built from TRBV24-1 and TRBJ1-3; the match to TRBD1 covers 7 bases. This CDR3 is built from 15 residues. J was trimmed by 5 bases and V by 3 bases; bases with no gene match: 6. CDR1 and CDR2 from the germline V gene are KGHDR and SFDVKD. Written as DNA, the CDR3 is TGTGCCACCAGTGATCCCGACAGGGCTAGAAACACCATATATTTT. It translates to CATSDPDRARNTIYF.

The CDR3 sequence: CAWTDRGTWELFF. The CDR3 bases are TGTGCCTGGACGGACAGGGGGACTTGGGAGCTGTTTTTT. This chain links TRBV30 with TRBJ2-2, with TRBD1 identical over 10 bases. The V and J ends lost 4 bases and 9 bases, in that order; junction bases with no gene match: 5. The CDR3 extends over 13 amino acids. Germline CDR1 GTSNPN, CDR2 SVGIG (reference sequence).

The rearrangement links TRBV29-1 to TRBJ1-3; 9 bases match TRBD1. The germline V gene encodes CDR1 SQVTM and CDR2 ANQGSEA. The CDR3 runs 16 residues. The J segment lost 4 bases and the V segment lost 4 bases, leaving 11 bases of the junction unmatched. The chain's CDR3 is CSVVATPTGGGNTIYF. Written as DNA, the CDR3 is TGCAGCGTTGTCGCTACCCCGACAGGGGGAGGAAACACCATATATTTT.

J is TRBJ2-7 and V is TRBV19, with a weak D call TRBD1 (6 bases). Germline CDR1 and CDR2: LNHDA and SQIVND (reference sequence). The CDR3 consists of 11 residues. With 4 bases removed from V and 8 bases from J, the gap between germline ends came to 9 bases. The CDR3 nucleotides are TGTGCCAGTAGTACCGGACAGCAGCAGTACTTC. Its translation is CASSTGQQQYF.

The J gene is TRBJ2-5, the V gene TRBV3-1 (or the pseudogene TRBV3-2); D may be TRBD2 (5 bases). Germline CDR1 reads LGHDT; CDR2 reads YNNKEL (reference sequence). The CDR3 contains 14 residues. Deletions cut 4 bases from V and 1 base from J, with 10 bases between. DNA of the CDR3: TGTGCCAGCAGCCTCCCGCGGGCCCAAGAGACCCAGTACTTC. Amino acid sequence: CASSLPRAQETQYF.

The chain is built from TRBV30 and TRBJ1-1; possibly TRBD1 for D (5 bases). CDR3 length: 12 residues. Germline CDR1 and CDR2: GTSNPN and SVGIG (reference sequence). The germline V and J ends were trimmed by 8 bases and 1 base, with 11 bases remaining between them. The CDR3 spells CAQGHTNTEAFF. The CDR3 coding sequence is TGTGCCCAAGGACACACGAACACTGAAGCTTTCTTT.

The V gene is TRBV19, the J gene TRBJ2-7; TRBD1 matches 12 bases. The CDR3 is 14 amino acids. Germline V gene sequence: CDR1 LNHDA, CDR2 SQIVND (reference sequence). The V segment lost 4 bases and the J segment 4 bases; nucleotides outside the gene matches: 2. CDR3 coding DNA: TGTGCCAGTAGTAGGGGACAGGGGGCGTACGAGCAGTACTTC. Its translation is CASSRGQGAYEQYF.

The chain recombines TRBV5-4 with TRBJ2-1, with 12 positions matching TRBD2. CDR1 is SGHNT and CDR2 is YYREEE in the germline V gene (reference sequence). The CDR3 is made up of 15 amino acids. The J segment lost 7 bases and the V segment lost 3 bases, leaving 5 bases of the junction unmatched. The CDR3, as DNA: TGTGCCAGCAGCTCGACTAGCGGGAGTTTGAATGAGCAGTTCTTC. Translated, it gives CASSSTSGSLNEQFF.

This clone occurred once. The J gene is TRBJ2-2, the V gene TRBV11-2; 8 bases are a match to TRBD2. The CDR3 loop spans 16 amino acids. The V segment lost 5 bases and the J segment 6 bases; nucleotides outside the gene matches: 11. Germline lookup yields CDR1 SGHAT and CDR2 FQNNGV. CDR3 sequence: CASSPPGGRLAGELFF. The DNA of the CDR3 is TGTGCCAGCAGCCCCCCTGGCGGGAGGCTGGCCGGGGAGCTGTTTTTT.